This T cell receptor beta chain was sequenced in a study of blood T cell repertoires in COVID-19. Per the original methods: From reference gene primer amplification, estimates of nucleated cell counts were derived. Here immunoSEQ multiplex PCR was the method, and the copy in TCRdb shows in-frame clones only, minus some. The DNA gave D and trimming, while V, J and clone size come from that table. The sample shows 97,000 or so clones, over 80% of them seen only once. Germline values: CDR1 SGHRS, CDR2 YFSETQ. V lost 3 bases and J lost 4, with 14 bases in between. This CDR3 is 14 amino acids long. The chain employs TRBV5-1 and TRBJ2-7; D possibly corresponds to TRBD1 (5 bases). This TCR was sampled from an elderly man with acute or convalescent COVID-19. Sequenced: peripheral blood. The CDR3 sequence is CASSSSGYRYEQYF. CDR3 nucleotide sequence: TGCGCCAGCAGCTCTTCAGGGTATAGGTACGAGCAGTACTTC.